This T cell receptor beta chain was recovered during a study of T-cell reconstitution after alpha-beta-depleted transplantation in children (dated by TCRdb to the mid-2010s). For the wider study: The study quantitatively tracked T-cell immune reconstitution after TCRalphabeta/CD19-depleted allogeneic hematopoietic cell transplantation in children using TCR repertoire profiling. Study-wide findings and limitations: In some patients, the high TCRbeta diversity seen at day 60 was put down to recipient T cells and intrathymic progenitors that had survived conditioning. Over the following months the frequencies of hyperexpanded clones went down, and after one year T-cell counts and TCRbeta diversity were mostly credited to newly produced T cells. The apparently early recovery of alphabetaT-cell counts about two months after transplant reportedly depended on only several hundred rapidly expanded clones that came from non-depleted graft cells.

The sample's treatment or condition label is to be understood as: allogeneic hematopoietic cell transplantation with graft depleted of TCRalphabeta T cells and CD19 B cells. TCRalphabeta/CD19-depleted allogeneic hematopoietic cell grafts were given to the transplant recipients, all of whom were children. This clonotype was detected ten times or more. No cognate antigen has been identified for it. No per-base quality is available; no much larger clone lies one base away. Receptors were amplified or captured by PCR. TCRdb lists the instrument as Illumina HiSeq 2500. To normalize quantification of the TCRbeta repertoire, the TCR libraries were built with molecular barcoding that relied on unique molecular identifiers. TCRdb reworked the public reads: Q25 trimming with fastp, MiXCR clone assembly, productive beta chains retained. Identical CDR3 protein sequences are pooled into one entry, listed with their most common genes and DNA. This sample has 600,000 to 700,000 distinct CDR3 sequences in its table, and around 12% of those were observed once. The top ten clonotypes cover approximately 0.8% of the sample.

The CDR3 goes from the cysteine to the phenylalanine over 16 residues. Here the CDR3 DNA is all that survives: 48 bases in frame from base 1. Trimming removed 5 bases from V and 8 bases from J, leaving 24 bases between the germline ends. From the germline V gene (reference sequence), CDR1 is SEHNR and CDR2 is FQNEAQ. The rearrangement combines TRBV7-9 with TRBJ1-2, with no confidently assigned D gene. The sequencing here drew on PBMCs, taken before TCRalphabeta/CD19-depleted stem cell transplant. This TCR derives from a girl aged 2 to 10 with congenital amegakaryocytic thrombocytopenia, due to receive a stem cell transplant. The bases are TGTGCCAGCAGCCCCCCTTATATCGGGGTTGGTAAGGGCTACACCTTC. Its protein is CASSPPYIGVGKGYTF.